Shown below are 30 T cell receptor beta chains from a single sample sequenced in a study of cytomegalovirus exposure and HLA in healthy donors. Use of 60 Vbeta and 13 Jbeta primers characterized the PCR. Measured with immunoSEQ multiplex PCR; TCRdb has only the in-frame clones, and not every one. The repertoire includes fewer than 250,000 clones, approximately 78% of them detected once, and over 3.5% sits in the top ten. Sequences were obtained from PBMCs. The source is a male donor in good health and CMV-seronegative.

In its sample, this clone was seen once. The rearrangement uses TRBV19 and TRBJ1-1, with no clear D. Deletions cut 4 bases from V and 2 bases from J, with 14 bases between. Per germline, CDR1 LNHDA and CDR2 SQIVND (reference sequence). The CDR3 runs to 15 residues. The DNA for the CDR3 is TGTGCCAGTAGTAGAGGACTCTTTTCAAACACTGAAGCTTTCTTT. Residues: CASSRGLFSNTEAFF.

The chain carries TRBV9 and TRBJ1-3; D call uncertain. This CDR3 spans 14 amino acids. Germline V gene lookup returns CDR1 SGDLS and CDR2 YYNGEE. V was shortened by 0 bases and J by 7 bases, with 11 bases between the two germline ends. In DNA form, the CDR3 reads TGTGCCAGCAGCGTAGATGGTAGTGCGAACACCATATATTTT. Its translation: CASSVDGSANTIYF.

V usage is TRBV19 and J usage is TRBJ1-5; D uncertain. CDR1 and CDR2 from the germline V gene are LNHDA and SQIVND (reference sequence). The ends were cut back, 1 base at V and 4 bases at J, with 8 bases in the middle. The length of the CDR3 is 14 residues. The CDR3 bases are TGTGCCAGTAGTATAGCGAGAGGGAATCAGCCCCAGCATTTT. Protein: CASSIARGNQPQHF.

V is TRBV7-2 and J is TRBJ2-1; 11 positions match TRBD2. The CDR3 runs 15 residues. Per the germline V gene, CDR1 is SGHTA and CDR2 is FQGNSA. V trimming: 5 bases; J trimming: 5 bases; junction bases outside the gene matches: 5. CDR3 sequence reads: CASSITSGSNNEQFF. DNA of the CDR3: TGTGCCAGCAGCATTACTAGCGGGAGTAACAATGAGCAGTTCTTC.

The chain recombines TRBV9 with TRBJ1-2; 10 nucleotides align to TRBD1. The V gene's germline CDR1 is SGDLS and CDR2 YYNGEE. The length of the CDR3 is 17 residues. The V segment lost 0 bases and the J segment 6 bases; nucleotides outside the gene matches: 11. The DNA for the CDR3 is TGTGCCAGCAGCGTAGAGGACTGGGTGGGGACAGGGGATGGCTACACCTTC. It yields the protein CASSVEDWVGTGDGYTF.

This clone occurred a few times. This sequence joins TRBV28 and TRBJ1-1; D remains unclear. The CDR3 covers 14 residues. From germline, CDR1 is MDHEN and CDR2 SYDVKM. V lost 5 bases and J 7 bases, leaving 17 bases between the germline ends. CDR3 nucleotides: TGTGCCAGCAGTACTCCCCCGAGAGGGAATGAAGCTTTCTTT. It yields the protein CASSTPPRGNEAFF.

The rearrangement links TRBV25-1 to TRBJ2-3, with D maybe TRBD2 (6 bases). Trimming took off 8 bases at V and 4 bases at J, with 13 bases between the two ends. There are 13 residues in the CDR3. From germline, CDR1 is MGHDK and CDR2 SYGVNS. The DNA for the CDR3 is TGTGCCAGCGGGGGGATCTCCTCAGATACGCAGTATTTT. Protein: CASGGISSDTQYF. The full variable domain, its missing parts supplied by reference TRBV25-1 and TRBJ2-3, is EADIYQTPRYLVIGTGKKITLECSQTMGHDKMYWYQQDPGMELHLIHYSYGVNSTEKGDLSSESTVSRIRTEHFPLTLESARPSHTSQYLCASGGISSDTQYFGPGTRLTVL.

CDR3: CASSLVAQGNTEAFF. CDR3 DNA sequence: TGTGCCAGCAGCTTAGTAGCACAGGGGAACACTGAAGCTTTCTTT. This chain uses TRBV7-6 with TRBJ1-1; a weak D match, TRBD1 (6 bases). Per the germline V gene, CDR1 is SGHVS and CDR2 is FNYEAQ. V was clipped by 1 base and J by 1 base, with 10 bases between them. The CDR3 length is 15 residues.

This sequence joins TRBV6-7 and TRBJ2-7; 8 bases line up with TRBD2. TRBV6-7 is treated as an ORF (open reading frame) with a function not yet certain. The CDR3 contains 14 residues. V gave up 10 bases and J gave up 8 bases; unmatched junction bases: 16. The CDR3 here is CANLRGLEGGKQYF. The DNA for the CDR3 is TGTGCCAACCTCCGGGGACTAGAGGGTGGGAAGCAGTACTTC.

This clone was observed a single time. The chain couples TRBV25-1 to TRBJ2-7; 12 bases agree with TRBD2. In germline, CDR1 is MGHDK, CDR2 SYGVNS. J was trimmed by 5 bases and V by 7 bases; bases with no gene match: 15. This CDR3 spans 17 amino acids. In nucleotides, the CDR3 is TGTGCCAGCACCCCGCCGGGACTAGCGGGTGGGGTGCACGAGCAGTACTTC. Its protein is CASTPPGLAGGVHEQYF.

For the CDR3, the DNA is TGTGCCAGCACCTTCGGTATAGGAGGCGAGCAGTACTTC. Translating gives CASTFGIGGEQYF. This rearrangement joins TRBV6-5 to TRBJ2-5; D may be TRBD2 (5 bases). Matching the DNA end better, TRBJ2-7 makes the J call doubtful. Germline CDR1 and CDR2: MNHEY and SVGAGI. The CDR3 length is 13 residues.

The rearrangement uses TRBV2 and TRBJ2-1, with TRBD2 matching 9 bases. The germline V gene has CDR1 SNHLY and CDR2 FYNNEI. V shed 3 bases, J shed 4 bases, and the junction held 4 bases outside the gene matches. The CDR3 totals 15 residues. The CDR3 loop is CASSEASGKYNEQFF. The CDR3 DNA reads as TGTGCCAGCAGTGAGGCTAGCGGGAAGTACAATGAGCAGTTCTTC.

The chain links TRBV14 to TRBJ1-1, with a possible D match to TRBD1 (6 bases). With 8 bases removed from V and 10 bases from J, the gap between germline ends came to 17 bases. The germline V gene encodes CDR1 SGHDN and CDR2 FVKESK. The CDR3 runs to 12 residues. The CDR3 here is CASRSRGAGAFF. CDR3 bases: TGTGCCAGCCGAAGCCGGGGGGCTGGAGCTTTCTTT.

The chain has TRBV5-1 and TRBJ2-3; D gene ambiguous. Trimming removed 1 base from V and 7 bases from J, with 13 bases in between. The CDR3 has 14 residues. Germline loops: CDR1 SGHRS, CDR2 YFSETQ. The DNA for the CDR3 is TGCGCCAGCAGCTTGTCTTCCCTCGCGAATACGCAGTATTTT. Its translation: CASSLSSLANTQYF.

There are a few counts of this clone. The chain couples TRBV5-6 to TRBJ2-2; tentative D call: TRBD2 (6 bases). CDR3 length: 14 residues. V was trimmed by 3 bases and J by 2 bases, leaving 8 bases between them. Germline values: CDR1 SGHDT, CDR2 YYEEEE. CDR3 DNA sequence: TGTGCCAGCAGCTCGGGGGTTAACACCGGGGAGCTGTTTTTT. This gives the protein CASSSGVNTGELFF.

This clone was seen a handful of times. The chain carries TRBV4-2 and TRBJ2-2, with TRBD2 matching over 10 bases. CDR3 length equals 16 residues. V shed 3 bases, J shed 5 bases, and the junction held 6 bases outside the gene matches. The germline CDR1 and CDR2 sequences are LGHNA and YNFKEQ. CDR3 sequence (DNA): TGTGCCAGCAGCCACACAGTTAGCGGGAGGACCGGGGAGCTGTTTTTT. Residues: CASSHTVSGRTGELFF.

The rearrangement links TRBV6-5 to TRBJ1-5; tentatively, D is TRBD1 (6 bases). Trimming pared 6 bases from V and 0 bases from J, leaving 12 bases between. Germline V gives CDR1 MNHEY, CDR2 SVGAGI. The CDR3 totals 15 residues. CDR3 sequence: CASSPGQTSNQPQHF. As DNA, the CDR3 is TGTGCCAGCAGCCCAGGACAGACTAGCAATCAGCCCCAGCATTTT.

The rearrangement links TRBV19 to TRBJ1-1; TRBD1 agrees at 7 bases. The CDR3 consists of 15 residues. V lost 6 bases, J lost 3 bases, and 10 bases stayed unmatched. The germline V gene has CDR1 LNHDA and CDR2 SQIVND (reference sequence). The CDR3 region has the DNA TGTGCCAGTAGGACCCAGAACAGGGGCGACACTGAAGCTTTCTTT. Its translation: CASRTQNRGDTEAFF.

The rearrangement links TRBV9 to TRBJ2-1; 8 bases match TRBD2. Per the germline V gene, CDR1 is SGDLS and CDR2 is YYNGEE. The CDR3 is 15 residues long. The J segment lost 6 bases and the V segment lost 6 bases, leaving 11 bases of the junction unmatched. The CDR3 bases are TGTGCCAGCACCCCGGGGGGGCGAAGTTTCAATGAGCAGTTCTTC. Protein sequence: CASTPGGRSFNEQFF.

The J gene is TRBJ1-1, the V gene TRBV6-5; the D is unclear. From germline, CDR1 is MNHEY and CDR2 SVGAGI. V lost 8 bases to trimming and J lost 0 bases, with 7 bases between them. This CDR3 is built from 12 residues. The CDR3 protein is CASAQMNTEAFF. For the CDR3, the DNA is TGTGCCAGCGCCCAGATGAACACTGAAGCTTTCTTT.

The chain couples TRBV5-6 to TRBJ1-2; possible D gene TRBD1, 6 bases. This CDR3 has 15 amino acids. The V gene lost 0 bases and the J gene lost 3 bases, with 12 bases spanning the gap. Per the germline V gene, CDR1 is SGHDT and CDR2 is YYEEEE. The DNA of the CDR3 is TGTGCCAGCAGCTTGGCGGGGGGGCAGGACTATGGCTACACCTTC. Translated: CASSLAGGQDYGYTF.

The gene calls are TRBV7-9 and TRBJ2-3, with 10 bases aligning to TRBD2. CDR1 is SEHNR and CDR2 is FQNEAQ in the germline V gene (reference sequence). This CDR3 is 15 amino acids long. Losses at the gene ends were 5 bases for V and 5 bases for J; bases not matched to a gene: 7. The CDR3 loop is CASSPGLAAGDTQYF. The CDR3 DNA follows: TGTGCCAGCAGCCCCGGACTAGCGGCCGGAGATACGCAGTATTTT.

The chain has TRBV29-1 and TRBJ2-5; 9 positions match TRBD1. The J call is doubtful: the DNA matches TRBJ2-7 better. Germline lookup yields CDR1 SQVTM and CDR2 ANQGSEA. This CDR3 spans 13 amino acids. The CDR3: CSVELDRGYEQYF. The CDR3, as DNA: TGCAGCGTTGAACTGGACAGGGGCTACGAGCAGTACTTC.

V gene TRBV20-1 combines with J gene TRBJ1-2; weak D call: TRBD1 (5 bases). The CDR3 has 11 amino acids. V was shortened by 5 bases and J by 8 bases, with 12 bases between the two germline ends. Germline V gene sequence: CDR1 DFQATT, CDR2 SNEGSKA (reference sequence). CDR3 residues: CSAEDINGYTF. For the CDR3, the DNA is TGCAGTGCTGAGGACATTAACGGCTACACCTTC.

The chain employs TRBV6-5 and TRBJ1-2, with 8 positions matching TRBD1. This CDR3 contains 14 residues. Trimming removed 6 bases from V and 6 bases from J; junction bases left unmatched: 9. Germline V gives CDR1 MNHEY, CDR2 SVGAGI. CDR3 loop: CASRGQGSAHGYTF. CDR3 sequence (DNA): TGTGCCAGCAGAGGACAGGGATCGGCCCATGGCTACACCTTC.

The chain couples TRBV29-1 to TRBJ2-1; D is undetermined. This CDR3 region has 12 residues. Trimming removed 2 bases at V and 8 bases at J, with 10 bases between. Germline CDR1 and CDR2: SQVTM and ANQGSEA. The CDR3 here is CSVEIKADEQFF. The CDR3 DNA reads TGCAGCGTTGAAATTAAGGCGGATGAGCAGTTCTTC.

This clone was seen just once. V and J are TRBV9 and TRBJ2-3; the D gene is possibly TRBD1 (5 bases). V was shortened by 3 bases and J by 3 bases, with 23 bases between the two germline ends. Germline-derived CDR1 and CDR2 are SGDLS and YYNGEE. The CDR3 consists of 18 residues. For the CDR3, the DNA is TGTGCCAGCAGCGGTGGAATGTGGGGCGGTGAAGGGACAGATACGCAGTATTTT. Protein: CASSGGMWGGEGTDTQYF.

This clone appeared a few times. CDR3 sequence: CASSQVLSGGGYEQYF. As DNA, the CDR3 is TGCGCCAGCAGCCAAGTCCTTTCGGGAGGGGGCTACGAGCAGTACTTC. This chain joins TRBV4-1 and TRBJ2-7; 8 positions agree with TRBD2. V gave up 1 base and J gave up 3 bases; unmatched junction bases: 8. Germline values: CDR1 MGHRA, CDR2 YSYEKL. The CDR3 runs 16 residues.

This clone was detected only a few times. This chain joins TRBV28 and TRBJ2-5; 8 bases agree with TRBD2. Germline values: CDR1 MDHEN, CDR2 SYDVKM. V was pared by 6 bases and J by 4 bases, with 7 bases of the junction left unmatched. The CDR3 runs to 14 residues. This CDR3 is CASRGRGEGETQYF. The CDR3 DNA sequence: TGTGCCAGCAGAGGGCGGGGGGAAGGAGAGACCCAGTACTTC.

The chain is built from TRBV7-8 and TRBJ1-1, with D tentatively TRBD1 (6 bases). CDR1 is SGHVS, CDR2 FQNEAQ, per germline. Trimming took 5 bases from V and 3 from J, leaving 16 bases between them. The CDR3 is made up of 15 amino acids. CDR3 nucleotide sequence: TGTGCCAGCAGCCCACAACAGGGTGGGTACACTGAAGCTTTCTTT. As protein: CASSPQQGGYTEAFF.